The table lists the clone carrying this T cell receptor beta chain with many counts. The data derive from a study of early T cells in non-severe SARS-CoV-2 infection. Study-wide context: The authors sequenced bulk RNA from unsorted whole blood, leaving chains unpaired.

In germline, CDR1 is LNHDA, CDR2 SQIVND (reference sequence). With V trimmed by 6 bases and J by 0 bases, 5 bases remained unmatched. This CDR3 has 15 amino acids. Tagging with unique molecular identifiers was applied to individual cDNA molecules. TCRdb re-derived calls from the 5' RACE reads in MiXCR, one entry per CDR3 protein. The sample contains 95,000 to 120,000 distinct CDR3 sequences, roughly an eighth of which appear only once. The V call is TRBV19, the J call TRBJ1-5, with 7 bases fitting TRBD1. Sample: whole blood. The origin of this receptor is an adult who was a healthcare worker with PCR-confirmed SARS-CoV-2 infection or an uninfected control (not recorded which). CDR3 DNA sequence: TGTGCCAGTAGGTTGGACAGGTATAGCAATCAGCCCCAGCATTTT. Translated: CASRLDRYSNQPQHF.